One sample yielded the 15 T cell receptor beta chains listed below, sequenced in a study of T cell responses to AZD1222 COVID-19 vaccine. Sequencing was performed with immunoSEQ multiplex PCR; in TCRdb, only in-frame clones are kept and a portion is missing. The sample records about 90,000 clones, 85% being singletons. The sequenced sample was peripheral blood, obtained 28 days after the second AZD1222 dose. The origin of the receptors is an adult who received the AZD1222 COVID-19 vaccine.

In DNA form, the CDR3 reads TGTGCCAGCAGCTTAGCGGGACCTGAAGCTTTCTTT. Amino acid sequence: CASSLAGPEAFF. The chain has TRBV11-2 and TRBJ1-1, with D maybe TRBD1 (5 bases). This CDR3 is 12 amino acids long. The ends were cut back, 1 base at V and 6 bases at J, with 6 bases in the middle. Germline V gives CDR1 SGHAT, CDR2 FQNNGV.

The chain has TRBV18 and TRBJ2-3; no firm D call. With 8 bases removed from V and 2 bases from J, the gap between germline ends came to 8 bases. This CDR3 comprises 12 residues. Looked up from germline, CDR1 is KGHSH and CDR2 is LQKENI. The CDR3: CASRSVTDTQYF. For the CDR3, the DNA is TGTGCCAGCCGATCCGTCACAGATACGCAGTATTTT.

The chain has TRBV5-1 and TRBJ2-1, with TRBD1 as a possible D gene (5 bases). V lost 3 bases to trimming and J lost 6 bases, with 19 bases between them. Germline V gives CDR1 SGHRS, CDR2 YFSETQ. The CDR3 consists of 16 residues. CDR3 protein: CASSSLVGVGSNEQFF. As DNA, the CDR3 is TGCGCCAGCAGCTCCCTCGTAGGGGTGGGGTCCAATGAGCAGTTCTTC. The full variable domain, its missing parts supplied by reference TRBV5-1 and TRBJ2-1, is KAGVTQTPRYLIKTRGQQVTLSCSPISGHRSVSWYQQTPGQGLQFLFEYFSETQRNKGNFPGRFSGRQFSNSRSEMNVSTLELGDSALYLCASSSLVGVGSNEQFFGPGTRLTVL.

The chain carries TRBV5-1 and TRBJ2-5, with D uncertain. This CDR3 comprises 13 residues. Germline values: CDR1 SGHRS, CDR2 YFSETQ. Trimming took off 4 bases at V and 1 base at J, with 8 bases between the two ends. The CDR3 DNA reads TGCGCCAGCAGCCCTGTGAGCCAAGAGACCCAGTACTTC. This encodes CASSPVSQETQYF. The full variable domain, completed using reference TRBV5-1 and TRBJ2-5, is KAGVTQTPRYLIKTRGQQVTLSCSPISGHRSVSWYQQTPGQGLQFLFEYFSETQRNKGNFPGRFSGRQFSNSRSEMNVSTLELGDSALYLCASSPVSQETQYFGPGTRLLVL.

The gene calls are TRBV15 and TRBJ2-7, with D possibly matching TRBD2 (5 bases). The CDR3 spans 14 residues. Between the trimmed V and J ends, which lost 5 bases and 9 bases, there was a span of 20 bases. Looked up from germline, CDR1 is LNHNV and CDR2 is YYDKDF (reference sequence). The CDR3 loop is CATSRPPATRGQYF. Written as DNA, the CDR3 is TGTGCCACCAGCCGACCTCCCGCGACCCGGGGGCAGTACTTC.

CDR3 protein: CASSSHRGNGYTF. For the CDR3, the DNA is TGTGCCAGCAGCTCCCACAGGGGGAATGGCTACACCTTC. The chain links TRBV7-2 to TRBJ1-2, with 8 bases lining up with TRBD1. This CDR3 spans 13 amino acids. The junction had 4 bases not matched to a gene; V was cut back by 4 bases and J by 6 bases. Germline CDR1 and CDR2: SGHTA and FQGNSA. Filled out from reference TRBV7-2 and TRBJ1-2, the complete variable domain reads GAGVSQSPSNKVTEKGKDVELRCDPISGHTALYWYRQSLGQGLEFLIYFQGNSAPDKSGLPSDRFSAERTGGSVSTLTIQRTQQEDSAVYLCASSSHRGNGYTFGSGTRLTVV.

The rearrangement links TRBV5-1 to TRBJ2-1, with D tentatively TRBD2 (6 bases). CDR1 and CDR2 (germline): SGHRS, YFSETQ. Trimming left V 3 bases short and J 1 base short, with 20 bases between. This CDR3 is 18 amino acids long. CDR3 amino acids: CASSWGLPLGKSYNEQFF. The CDR3 DNA reads as TGCGCCAGCAGCTGGGGACTCCCACTGGGAAAGTCCTACAATGAGCAGTTCTTC.

This sequence joins TRBV6-5 and TRBJ1-1, with TRBD1 as a possible D gene (6 bases). Trimming took 2 bases from V and 3 from J, leaving 10 bases between them. The length of the CDR3 is 14 residues. Germline lookup yields CDR1 MNHEY and CDR2 SVGAGI. CDR3: CASSYNRDYTEAFF. Written as DNA, the CDR3 is TGTGCCAGCAGTTACAACAGGGATTACACTGAAGCTTTCTTT.

This clone was seen a few times. The chain recombines TRBV4-3 with TRBJ1-4, with D maybe TRBD1 (5 bases). The CDR3 contains 15 residues. CDR1 is LGHNA and CDR2 is YSLEER in the germline V gene. Trimming pared 4 bases from V and 8 bases from J, leaving 17 bases between. The CDR3 sequence is CASSREDSRLEKLFF. Here the CDR3 DNA reads TGCGCCAGCAGCCGGGAAGACAGTCGGTTGGAAAAACTGTTTTTT.

V gene TRBV2 combines with J gene TRBJ1-1; 8 bases are shared with TRBD1. Germline CDR1 reads SNHLY; CDR2 reads FYNNEI. The CDR3 has 14 amino acids. V shed 7 bases, J shed 4 bases, and the junction held 8 bases outside the gene matches. This chain's CDR3 is CASKVTGGGTEAFF. CDR3 sequence (DNA): TGTGCCAGCAAGGTAACAGGGGGAGGCACTGAAGCTTTCTTT. Using reference TRBV2 and TRBJ1-1 for the parts outside the CDR3, the full variable domain is EPEVTQTPSHQVTQMGQEVILRCVPISNHLYFYWYRQILGQKVEFLVSFYNNEISEKSEIFDDQFSVERPDGSNFTLKIRSTKLEDSAMYFCASKVTGGGTEAFFGQGTRLTVV.

The chain has TRBV18 and TRBJ2-5; D gene ambiguous. Germline values: CDR1 KGHSH, CDR2 LQKENI. Trimming removed 1 base at V and 1 base at J, with 7 bases between. CDR3 length equals 14 residues. In DNA form, the CDR3 reads TGTGCCAGCTCACCACGAAGAGTCCAAGAGACCCAGTACTTC. Encoded protein: CASSPRRVQETQYF. Combining the CDR3 with reference TRBV18 and TRBJ2-5 gives the whole variable domain NAGVMQNPRHLVRRRGQEARLRCSPMKGHSHVYWYRQLPEEGLKFMVYLQKENIIDESGMPKERFSAEFPKEGPSILRIQQVVRGDSAAYFCASSPRRVQETQYFGPGTRLLVL.

This clone has just one count. The chain is built from TRBV7-9 and TRBJ2-3; D is possibly TRBD1 (5 bases). The CDR3 covers 14 residues. Looked up from germline, CDR1 is SEHNR and CDR2 is FQNEAQ (reference sequence). V was cut by 7 bases and J by 10 bases, with 21 bases left in between. The CDR3 protein is CASTIRKGLRAQYF. The CDR3 DNA is TGTGCCAGCACCATCCGGAAGGGGCTCAGGGCGCAGTATTTT.

This clone was counted a single time. V is TRBV24-1 and J is TRBJ2-2; 8 bases line up with TRBD1. Germline V gives CDR1 KGHDR, CDR2 SFDVKD. With V trimmed by 1 base and J by 1 base, 1 base remained unmatched. The CDR3 consists of 16 residues. CDR3 residues: CATSDLGQGNTGELFF. The CDR3 coding sequence is TGTGCCACCAGTGATTTAGGACAGGGGAACACCGGGGAGCTGTTTTTT.

DNA for the CDR3: TGTGCCAGCAGCGTAGGTCCAGGGGGCCTCACTCAGACCGGGGAGCTGTTTTTT. It yields the protein CASSVGPGGLTQTGELFF. This chain uses TRBV9 with TRBJ2-2; 8 bases agree with TRBD1. In germline, CDR1 is SGDLS, CDR2 YYNGEE. The CDR3 has 18 amino acids. V shed 0 bases, J shed 5 bases, and the junction held 12 bases outside the gene matches.

The J gene is TRBJ1-5, the V gene TRBV5-8, with 8 bases that match TRBD1. V was pared by 4 bases and J by 3 bases, with 6 bases of the junction left unmatched. This CDR3 has 15 amino acids. CDR1 is SGHTS and CDR2 is YDEGEE in the germline V gene. CDR3 amino acids: CASSPGQGFNQPQHF. CDR3 sequence (DNA): TGTGCCAGCAGCCCTGGACAGGGATTCAATCAGCCCCAGCATTTT.